This T cell receptor (beta chain) was identified during a study of control samples from healthy donors and cancer patients. The data were produced by immunoSEQ multiplex PCR, yet TCRdb's version contains in-frame clones alone and is incomplete. The sample has some 80,000 clones, roughly nine tenths seen once; the top ten hold around 6%. Germline assignment: CDR1 SGHDN and CDR2 FVKESK. The V gene lost 5 bases and the J gene lost 6 bases, with 16 bases spanning the gap. The CDR3 contains 14 residues. Sequencing input: blood. The chain has TRBV14 and TRBJ1-2; D is unresolved. This clonotype was obtained from a man in his forties or fifties in good health. For the CDR3, the DNA is TGTGCCAGCAGCTCTAACTTAGCCCGTAATGGCTACACCTTC. Translation gives CASSSNLARNGYTF. Based on the CDR3 plus reference TRBV14 and TRBJ1-2, the full variable domain is EAGVTQFPSHSVIEKGQTVTLRCDPISGHDNLYWYRRVMGKEIKFLLHFVKESKQDESGMPNNRFLAERTGGTYSTLKVQPAELEDSGVYFCASSSNLARNGYTFGSGTRLTVV.